This T cell receptor (beta chain) was captured by sequencing in a study of CD8 T cells in ankylosing spondylitis. After removal of 5 bases from V and 5 bases from J, the junction contained 7 bases not matched to a gene. CDR1 and CDR2 (germline): LGHDT, YNNKEL (reference sequence). The CDR3 is 14 amino acids. Quantitative barcoded 5'-RACE was used to prepare TCR beta libraries. MiXCR was run by TCRdb on the 5' RACE reads, yielding one entry per CDR3 protein. The sample lists 180,000 or so distinct CDR3 sequences; roughly 10% were seen once. The receptor comes from a male donor with ankylosing spondylitis or in good health (not recorded which). This chain links TRBV3-1 with TRBJ1-2, with TRBD1 matching 8 bases. What was sequenced was blood, either unsorted or a sorted T cell fraction (not recorded which). The CDR3 spells CASSIGTGTYGYTF. The CDR3 coding sequence is TGTGCCAGCAGCATCGGGACAGGAACATATGGCTACACCTTC.